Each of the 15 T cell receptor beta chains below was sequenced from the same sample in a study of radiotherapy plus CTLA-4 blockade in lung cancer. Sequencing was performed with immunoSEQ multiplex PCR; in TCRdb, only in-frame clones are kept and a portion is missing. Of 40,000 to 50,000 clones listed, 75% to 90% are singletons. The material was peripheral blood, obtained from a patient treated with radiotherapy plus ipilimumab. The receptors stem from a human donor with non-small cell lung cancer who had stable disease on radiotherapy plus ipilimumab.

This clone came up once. The DNA of the CDR3 is TGTGCCAGCAGCCCGCCGGGACAGAACTACGAGCAGTACTTC. It specifies CASSPPGQNYEQYF. The chain combines TRBV5-6 with TRBJ2-7, with TRBD1 identical over 7 bases. The CDR3 has 14 residues. Germline lookup yields CDR1 SGHDT and CDR2 YYEEEE. With 4 bases clipped from V and 3 bases from J, the junction kept 7 bases outside the gene matches.

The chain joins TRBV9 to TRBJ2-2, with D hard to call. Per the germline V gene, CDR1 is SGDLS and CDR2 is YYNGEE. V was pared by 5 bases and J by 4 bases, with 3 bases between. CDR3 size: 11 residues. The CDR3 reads CASSSTGELFF. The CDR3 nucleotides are TGTGCCAGCAGTAGCACCGGGGAGCTGTTTTTT.

CDR3 in amino acids: CASSQGLAGAEQYF. CDR3 DNA: TGCGCCAGCAGCCAGGGACTAGCGGGAGCCGAGCAGTACTTC. The chain uses TRBV4-3 and TRBJ2-7, with 14 bases matching TRBD2. This CDR3 is built from 14 residues. Germline values: CDR1 LGHNA, CDR2 YSLEER. V trimming: 3 bases; J trimming: 6 bases; junction bases outside the gene matches: 1.

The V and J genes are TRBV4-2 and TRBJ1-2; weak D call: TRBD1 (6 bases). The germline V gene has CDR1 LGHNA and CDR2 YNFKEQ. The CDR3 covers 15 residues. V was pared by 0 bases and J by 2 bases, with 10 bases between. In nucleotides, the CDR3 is TGTGCCAGCAGCCAAGACGGGGGGCTCAACTATGGCTACACCTTC. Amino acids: CASSQDGGLNYGYTF.

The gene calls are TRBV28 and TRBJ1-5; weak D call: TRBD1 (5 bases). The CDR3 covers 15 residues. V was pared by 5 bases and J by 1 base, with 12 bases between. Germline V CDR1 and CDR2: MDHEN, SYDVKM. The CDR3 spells CASSPMGGSNQPQHF. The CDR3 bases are TGTGCCAGCAGTCCGATGGGGGGAAGCAATCAGCCCCAGCATTTT.

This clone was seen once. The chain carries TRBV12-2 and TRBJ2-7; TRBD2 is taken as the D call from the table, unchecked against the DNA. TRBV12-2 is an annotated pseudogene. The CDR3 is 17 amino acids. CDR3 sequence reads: CASRLAGFGLAVYEQYF. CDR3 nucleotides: TGTGCAAGTCGCTTAGCGGGCTTCGGACTAGCGGTTTACGAGCAGTACTTC.

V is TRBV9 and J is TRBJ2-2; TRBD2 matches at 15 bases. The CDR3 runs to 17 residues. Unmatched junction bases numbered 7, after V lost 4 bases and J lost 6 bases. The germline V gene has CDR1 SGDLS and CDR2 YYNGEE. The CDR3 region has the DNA TGTGCCAGCAGCATGGGACTAGCGGGAGGCAGCGCCGGGGAGCTGTTTTTT. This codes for CASSMGLAGGSAGELFF.

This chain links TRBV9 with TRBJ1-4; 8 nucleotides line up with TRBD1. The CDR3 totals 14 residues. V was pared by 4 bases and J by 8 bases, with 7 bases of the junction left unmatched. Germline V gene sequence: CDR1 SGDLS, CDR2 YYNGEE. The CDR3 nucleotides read TGTGCCAGCAGCACTGGACAGGGAAGAGAAAAACTGTTTTTT. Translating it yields CASSTGQGREKLFF.

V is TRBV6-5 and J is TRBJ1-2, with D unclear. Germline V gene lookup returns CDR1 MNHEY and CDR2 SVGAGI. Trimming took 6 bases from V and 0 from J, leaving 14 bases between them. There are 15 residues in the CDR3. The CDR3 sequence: CASSRSVRTNYGYTF. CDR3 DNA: TGTGCCAGCAGCAGGTCCGTCAGGACTAACTATGGCTACACCTTC.

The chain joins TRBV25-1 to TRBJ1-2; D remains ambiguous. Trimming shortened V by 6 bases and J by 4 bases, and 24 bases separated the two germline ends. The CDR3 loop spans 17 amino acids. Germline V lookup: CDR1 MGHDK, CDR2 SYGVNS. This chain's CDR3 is CASRQPPEPSASYGYTF. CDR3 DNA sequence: TGTGCCAGCAGGCAGCCCCCGGAGCCCTCCGCCTCCTATGGCTACACCTTC.

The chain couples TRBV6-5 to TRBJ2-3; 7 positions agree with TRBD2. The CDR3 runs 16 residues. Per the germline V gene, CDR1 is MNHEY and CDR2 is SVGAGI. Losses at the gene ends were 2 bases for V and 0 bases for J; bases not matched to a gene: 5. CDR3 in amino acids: CASSYGLAASTDTQYF. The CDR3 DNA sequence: TGTGCCAGCAGTTACGGCCTAGCGGCTAGCACAGATACGCAGTATTTT.

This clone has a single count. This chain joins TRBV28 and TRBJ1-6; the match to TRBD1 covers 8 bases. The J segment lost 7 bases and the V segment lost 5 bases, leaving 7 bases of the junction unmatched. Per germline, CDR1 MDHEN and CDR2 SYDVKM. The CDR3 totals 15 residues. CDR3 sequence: CASSLTTGGNSPLHF. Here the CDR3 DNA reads TGTGCCAGCAGTCTTACTACAGGGGGAAATTCACCCCTCCACTTT.

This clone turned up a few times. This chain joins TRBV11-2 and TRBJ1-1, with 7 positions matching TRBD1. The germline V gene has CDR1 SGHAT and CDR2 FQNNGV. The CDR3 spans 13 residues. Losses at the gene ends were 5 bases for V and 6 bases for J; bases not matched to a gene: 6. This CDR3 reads CASSQQGMAEAFF. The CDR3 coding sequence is TGTGCCAGCAGCCAACAGGGGATGGCTGAAGCTTTCTTT.

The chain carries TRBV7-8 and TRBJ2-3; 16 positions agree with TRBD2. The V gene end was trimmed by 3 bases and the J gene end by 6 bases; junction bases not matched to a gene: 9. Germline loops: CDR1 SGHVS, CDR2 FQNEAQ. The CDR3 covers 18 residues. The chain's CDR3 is CASSFPGTSGRARDTQYF. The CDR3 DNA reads TGTGCCAGCAGCTTTCCCGGGACTAGCGGGAGGGCAAGGGATACGCAGTATTTT.

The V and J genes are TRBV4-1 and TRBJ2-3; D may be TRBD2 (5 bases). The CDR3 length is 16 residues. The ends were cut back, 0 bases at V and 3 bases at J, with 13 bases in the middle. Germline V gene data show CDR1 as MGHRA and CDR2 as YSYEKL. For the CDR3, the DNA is TGCGCCAGCAGCCAAGAAGGTAGCGTAAGGACAGATACGCAGTATTTT. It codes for CASSQEGSVRTDTQYF.